The clone carrying this T cell receptor (beta chain) was seen only a few times. This sample is drawn from a study of cytomegalovirus exposure and HLA in healthy donors. The primer mix had 60 Vbeta and 13 Jbeta primers. The table came from immunoSEQ multiplex PCR; TCRdb's copy has only in-frame clones and leaves some out. The sample contains over 80,000 clones, about 70% of which appear only once. Trimming stripped 5 bases from V and 7 bases from J, with 15 bases between. The germline CDR1 and CDR2 sequences are GTSNPN and SVGIG (reference sequence). The CDR3 extends over 13 amino acids. J is TRBJ1-5 and V is TRBV30; no clear D. The sequence derives from a man between 35 and 55 years old in good health and CMV-seronegative. The specimen sequenced was PBMCs. The chain's CDR3 is CAWGFQKRQPQHF. In nucleotides, the CDR3 is TGTGCCTGGGGTTTTCAGAAGCGGCAGCCCCAGCATTTT.